A selection of T cell receptor beta chains follows, all from one sample in a study of vaccination effects on CD4 cells after COVID-19. Sequencing was performed with immunoSEQ multiplex PCR; in TCRdb, only in-frame clones are kept and a portion is missing. Counted here are some 69,000 clones, 70% to 75% occurring once; the ten biggest clones make up 1.5% to 1.7%. These receptors are not linked to any known antigen. This specimen was CD4+ T cells from PBMCs cultured with HCoV-229E spike peptides, taken after COVID-19 vaccination. The origin of the receptors is a human donor who received a COVID-19 vaccine. Each CDR3 is given with its conserved first and last residue. Fields, in order: clone size, J gene, D gene, V gene, CDR3 length, CDR3 DNA, CDR3 protein. The D gene is left open where the match is weak. A clone size is listed for some rows: how often the clone was seen (once, few, many), or a class if it is expanded.

- TRBJ2-2 TRBD2 TRBV19 14 TGTGCCAGTCGGACTAGCGGGAACACCGGGGAGCTGTTTTTT CASRTSGNTGELFF
- TRBJ1-1 TRBD1 TRBV10-3 14 TGTGCCACCTCGGACAGGGGCGAAAGGGCTGAAGCTTTCTTT CATSDRGERAEAFF
- TRBJ1-2 - TRBV28 15 TGTGCCAGCAGTGGAAGGACCGCCGTCGCCTATGGCTACACCTTC CASSGRTAVAYGYTF
few TRBJ1-5 TRBD1 TRBV29-1 16 TGCAGCGTGGCACTTCCGGGACAGGGAAGCAATCAGCCCCAGCATTTT CSVALPGQGSNQPQHF
- TRBJ1-5 - TRBV4-1 17 TGCGCCAGCAGCCAAGTAGGGTCAGGAGTTGGCAATCAGCCCCAGCATTTT CASSQVGSGVGNQPQHF
- TRBJ2-3 - TRBV5-5 14 TGTGCCAGCAGCTCCGGGGTCTCCACAGATACGCAGTATTTT CASSSGVSTDTQYF
- TRBJ1-2 - TRBV9 13 TGTGCCAGCAGCAGGGGGGCGGACTATGGCTACACCTTC CASSRGADYGYTF
- TRBJ2-5 TRBD2 TRBV6-1 18 TGTGCCAGCAGTGAATGGGGACTAGCGGGGGGGAGGCAAGAGACCCAGTACTTC CASSEWGLAGGRQETQYF
once TRBJ2-5 - TRBV5-6 16 TGTGCCAGCAGATCCCTTTTATGGGGGGGCTTGGAGACCCAGTACTTC CASRSLLWGGLETQYF
- TRBJ1-6 - TRBV28 13 TGTGCCAGCAACCCGGGTTATAATTCACCCCTCCACTTT CASNPGYNSPLHF
- TRBJ1-5 - TRBV10-3 13 TGTGCCATCAGTGATTTGGGGAATCAGCCCCAGCATTTT CAISDLGNQPQHF
- TRBJ1-5 - TRBV11-2 14 TGTGCCAGCAGCTTAATGGTACGGGAGGAGCCCCAGCATTTT CASSLMVREEPQHF
- TRBJ2-5 - TRBV3-1/TRBV3-2 15 TGTGCCAGCAGCCAAGGCTCCGACAGTGGGGAGACCCAGTACTTC CASSQGSDSGETQYF
- TRBJ2-6 - TRBV7-2 15 TGTGCCAGCAGCCCAGCCTCGGGGGTGGCCAACGTCCTGACTTTC CASSPASGVANVLTF
- TRBJ2-4 - TRBV18 15 TGTGCCAGCTCACCACCGGACAGATCGGGAAACATTCAGTACTTC CASSPPDRSGNIQYF
few TRBJ2-5 - TRBV29-1 13 TGCAGCGTTGGGTTAGGGCTACGGGAGACCCAGTACTTC CSVGLGLRETQYF
- TRBJ2-5 TRBD2 TRBV7-2 14 TGTGCCAGCAGCCCGTGGGGGGGGGAGGAGACCCAGTACTTC CASSPWGGEETQYF
- TRBJ1-2 TRBD1 TRBV3-1/TRBV3-2 15 TGTGCCAGCAGCTACACCTTGGGGACAGGGCAAGGCTACACCTTC CASSYTLGTGQGYTF
once TRBJ2-2 - TRBV6-5 16 TGTGCCAGCAGTTACCTCGACAGTCCGGACACCGGGGAGCTGTTTTTT CASSYLDSPDTGELFF
- TRBJ2-3 - TRBV5-1 12 TGCGCCAGCAGCTTACCCGCAGATACGCAGTATTTT CASSLPADTQYF
- TRBJ2-5 TRBD2 TRBV5-1 16 TGCGCCAGCAGCTTCCGGACTAGCGGGGGGGAAGAGACCCAGTACTTC CASSFRTSGGEETQYF
- TRBJ1-5 - TRBV5-8 15 TGTGCCAGCGTTAGGGAGGGCTTGGGCAATCAGCCCCAGCATTTT CASVREGLGNQPQHF
- TRBJ2-3 - TRBV2 14 TGTGCCAGCAAAACGGTATTCAGCACAGATACGCAGTATTTT CASKTVFSTDTQYF
- TRBJ1-1 - TRBV18 13 TGTGCCAGCTCCCGAGACGGGAACACTGAAGCTTTCTTT CASSRDGNTEAFF
- TRBJ2-5 - TRBV24-1 13 TGTGCCACCAGTGATTCGGACCCCCCCGCCCAGTACTTC CATSDSDPPAQYF
- TRBJ1-1 - TRBV6-5 10 TGTGCCAGCCGGGACACTGAAGCTTTCTTT CASRDTEAFF
- TRBJ1-2 TRBD1 TRBV18 15 TGTGCCAGCTCACCGAGGACAGGAACTAACTATGGCTACACCTTC CASSPRTGTNYGYTF
few TRBJ1-1 - TRBV27 14 TGTGCCAGCAGGACCGGGACGCTCAACACTGAAGCTTTCTTT CASRTGTLNTEAFF
once TRBJ1-1 TRBD1 TRBV11-3 16 TGTGCCAGCAGCCAGACAGGGGGCCGAGGTAGCACTGAAGCTTTCTTT CASSQTGGRGSTEAFF
- TRBJ2-1 TRBD2 TRBV3-1/TRBV3-2 16 TGTGCCAGCACCCCATGGGGCGGGGGGGCCCACAATGAGCAGTTCTTC CASTPWGGGAHNEQFF
- TRBJ2-6 TRBD1 TRBV7-3 17 TGTGCCAGCAGCTTGGGGACAGCTGTCTCTGGGGCCAACGTCCTGACTTTC CASSLGTAVSGANVLTF
few TRBJ2-1 - TRBV5-1 16 TGCGCCAGCAGCTTGCCGAGGACGGCCTCCTACAATGAGCAGTTCTTC CASSLPRTASYNEQFF
few TRBJ1-1 - TRBV5-4 13 TGTGCCAGCAGCTTGGAACAGGGAACTGAAGCTTTCTTT CASSLEQGTEAFF
- TRBJ2-1 - TRBV7-3 14 TGTGCCAGCAGCTCTCAGGGGACGTACAATGAGCAGTTCTTC CASSSQGTYNEQFF
- TRBJ1-4 - TRBV6-5 16 TGTGCCAGCAGTTCCGGCCAGGGGACAACTAATGAAAAACTGTTTTTT CASSSGQGTTNEKLFF
few TRBJ1-3 - TRBV2 15 TGTGCCAGCAGGCCTGACAGGCCTTCTGGAAACACCATATATTTT CASRPDRPSGNTIYF
few TRBJ2-3 - TRBV7-8 15 TGTGCCAGCAGCCCCAGTGGGGGGTACACAGATACGCAGTATTTT CASSPSGGYTDTQYF
few TRBJ1-2 - TRBV4-2 12 TGTGCCAGCAGCCAAGATGTGAAGGGCTACACCTTC CASSQDVKGYTF
- TRBJ2-3 TRBD1 TRBV2 15 TGTGCCAGCAGTGGGGACAGGACCCGCACAGATACGCAGTATTTT CASSGDRTRTDTQYF
- TRBJ1-2 - TRBV18 17 TGTGCCAGCTCACTAGCCGGGCCAAATCAAATGAGCTATGGCTACACCTTC CASSLAGPNQMSYGYTF
- TRBJ1-2 - TRBV24-1 13 TGTGCCACCAGTGAAGGAGGGGGCTATGGCTACACCTTC CATSEGGGYGYTF
- TRBJ1-1 - TRBV6-5 13 TGTGCCAGCAGTTACACAAGAACCACTGAAGCTTTCTTT CASSYTRTTEAFF
- TRBJ2-1 - TRBV12-5 17 TGTGCTAGTGGTTTGGTGCTGGGTGGGGAGGCCTACAATGAGCAGTTCTTC CASGLVLGGEAYNEQFF
- TRBJ2-5 TRBD1 TRBV7-7 15 TGTGCCAGCAGCCCAGGGGGTTTCCGCCAAGAGACCCAGTACTTC CASSPGGFRQETQYF
- TRBJ1-2 - TRBV30 15 TGTGCCTGGAGTCCCCAATACAGGGTAAACTATGGCTACACCTTC CAWSPQYRVNYGYTF
once TRBJ2-5 TRBD2 TRBV28 17 TGTGCCAGCGGAATCGATAGACTAGCGGGAAACCAAGAGACCCAGTACTTC CASGIDRLAGNQETQYF
- TRBJ2-1 - TRBV12-3/TRBV12-4 13 TGTGCCAGCAGTCTCGGCAGGGCCAATGAGCAGTTCTTC CASSLGRANEQFF
- TRBJ1-5 - TRBV6-2/TRBV6-3 14 TGTGCCAGCAGCCCTCCGGGGGCTCTTCAGCCCCAGCATTTT CASSPPGALQPQHF
- TRBJ1-2 TRBD1 TRBV5-4 15 TGTGCCAGCAGCCCCGGGAGGACAGGGGATCGCGGCTACACCTTC CASSPGRTGDRGYTF
- TRBJ1-1 - TRBV18 13 TGTGCCAGCTCACCTTCCGAGGGGGCTGAAGCTTTCTTT CASSPSEGAEAFF
- TRBJ1-3 - TRBV19 14 TGTGCCAGTAGTAAACAGGGTGCTGGAAACACCATATATTTT CASSKQGAGNTIYF
- TRBJ2-3 TRBD2 TRBV5-6 18 TGTGCCAGCAGCTCCCCTGGACTAGCGGGGGGGAACACAGATACGCAGTATTTT CASSSPGLAGGNTDTQYF
few TRBJ1-5 - TRBV6-2/TRBV6-3 15 TGTGCCAGCAGTTACTCCCGGATTGGCAATCAGCCCCAGCATTTT CASSYSRIGNQPQHF